This entry lists 8 T cell receptor beta chains sequenced from one sample in a study of human T cells and chemical hapten exposure. Time point defined: pre-sensitization, week 0. Indicated treatment: therapeutic diphenylcyclopropenone sensitization with weekly scalp DPC. MiXCR was run by TCRdb on the RACE reads, yielding one entry per CDR3 protein. Of under 300,000 distinct CDR3 sequences in the sample, 7.7% were seen once. The sequenced sample was whole blood, obtained in connection with sensitization to the hapten diphenylcyclopropenone (DPC). Every receptor here comes from a man aged 18 to 29 with alopecia areata. Some clones in this sample may be carry-over from other donors' samples.

This chain connects TRBV29-1 to TRBJ2-7; D may correspond to TRBD1 or TRBD2 (6 bases each). Germline CDR1 SQVTM, CDR2 ANQGSEA. V lost 3 bases, J lost 5 bases, and 17 bases lay in between. This CDR3 spans 14 amino acids. The CDR3 here is CSVDGGPRVDEQYF. DNA for the CDR3: TGCAGCGTTGATGGGGGGCCACGGGTGGACGAGCAGTACTTC.

This clonotype has just a few counts. The chain is built from TRBV6-2 or TRBV6-3 and TRBJ2-1; no clear D. The germline gives CDR1 MNHEY, CDR2 SVGEGT. The length of the CDR3 is 13 residues. The V gene lost 5 bases and the J gene lost 6 bases, with 11 bases spanning the gap. CDR3 loop: CASSEPNLNEQFF. The CDR3 DNA sequence: TGTGCCAGCAGTGAACCAAATCTCAATGAGCAGTTCTTC.

In this sample, this clonotype turned up a few times. The rearrangement links TRBV12-3 or TRBV12-4 to TRBJ1-6, with D tentatively TRBD1 (5 bases). Trimming removed 2 bases at V and 13 bases at J, with 15 bases between. The CDR3 length is 14 residues. CDR3 nucleotide sequence: TGTGCCAGCAGTTTATTGGGACCGCAGTCTCCCCTCCACTTT. It encodes CASSLLGPQSPLHF.

There are a few counts of this clonotype. The chain has TRBV12-2 and TRBJ2-7; TRBD2 is the table's D call and was not checked against the DNA. TRBV12-2 is shown as a pseudogene. This CDR3 is built from 16 residues. CDR3 sequence (DNA): TGTGCAAGTCGCTTCAGTGGGTCTAGCGGGACCTACGAGCAGTACTTC. It translates to CASRFSGSSGTYEQYF.

The chain combines TRBV13 with TRBJ1-2; 7 bases are shared with TRBD1. V dropped 3 bases and J dropped 4; count of bases not matched to a gene: 8. The CDR3 length is 15 residues. Germline V gene data show CDR1 as PRHDT and CDR2 as FYEKMQ (reference sequence). In nucleotides, the CDR3 is TGTGCCAGCAGCTTCGAGACAGGGAATATCTATGGCTACACCTTC. Its protein product is CASSFETGNIYGYTF.

This clonotype came up a few times. The chain couples TRBV12-3 or TRBV12-4 to TRBJ1-5, with 9 bases aligning to TRBD1. This CDR3 contains 14 residues. The V and J ends lost 6 bases and 6 bases, in that order; junction bases with no gene match: 6. The CDR3 DNA reads TGTGCCAGCAGACCGACAGGGGGGACTCAGCCCCAGCATTTT. As protein: CASRPTGGTQPQHF.

The V gene is TRBV14, the J gene TRBJ1-2, with D maybe TRBD1 (5 bases). V was clipped by 2 bases and J by 5 bases, with 9 bases between them. CDR1 and CDR2 (germline): SGHDN, FVKESK. The CDR3 spans 13 residues. The CDR3: CASSQSGLYGYTF. The CDR3 coding sequence is TGTGCCAGCAGCCAATCGGGACTGTATGGCTACACCTTC.

The chain links TRBV7-8 to TRBJ1-1; no firm D call. Trimming removed 3 bases from V and 1 base from J, with 12 bases in between. The CDR3 totals 15 residues. Germline V CDR1 and CDR2: SGHVS, FQNEAQ. CDR3 residues: CASSFLERANTEAFF. For the CDR3, the DNA is TGTGCCAGCAGCTTTTTAGAGCGGGCGAACACTGAAGCTTTCTTT. The complete variable domain, with remaining parts taken from reference TRBV7-8 and TRBJ1-1, reads GAGVSQSPRYKVAKRGQDVALRCDPISGHVSLFWYQQALGQGPEFLTYFQNEAQLDKSGLPSDRFFAERPEGSVSTLKIQRTQQEDSAVYLCASSFLERANTEAFFGQGTRLTVV.